The text below deals with one T cell receptor (beta chain). Its antigen is currently unknown. This entry belongs to a study of T-cell reconstitution after alpha-beta-depleted transplantation in children. Study conclusions and caveats: The main origin of T-cell counts and diversity one year after transplant was newly produced T cells. Several hundred expanded graft clones reportedly gave rise to the alpha-beta T cells present about two months after transplant.

Library preparation (for TCRbeta) was performed with unique molecular identifiers. TCRdb re-called the PCR reads with MiXCR, one entry per CDR3 protein. The table lists roughly 790,000 distinct CDR3 sequences, under 20% of them singletons. Losses at the gene ends were 2 bases for V and 5 bases for J; bases not matched to a gene: 9. There are 17 residues in the CDR3. Germline V gene lookup returns CDR1 KGHSH and CDR2 LQKENI. This TCR derives from a male patient aged 10 to 17 who had a stem cell transplant for acute lymphoblastic leukemia, so the T cells may come from the graft donor. This chain joins TRBV18 and TRBJ2-5, with 12 bases fitting TRBD1. The input for sequencing was PBMCs, mostly from graft donor cells, taken 360 days after TCRalphabeta/CD19-depleted stem cell transplant. CDR3 residues: CASSPWGQGAVEETQYF. CDR3 coding DNA: TGTGCCAGCTCACCATGGGGACAGGGGGCGGTCGAGGAGACCCAGTACTTC.